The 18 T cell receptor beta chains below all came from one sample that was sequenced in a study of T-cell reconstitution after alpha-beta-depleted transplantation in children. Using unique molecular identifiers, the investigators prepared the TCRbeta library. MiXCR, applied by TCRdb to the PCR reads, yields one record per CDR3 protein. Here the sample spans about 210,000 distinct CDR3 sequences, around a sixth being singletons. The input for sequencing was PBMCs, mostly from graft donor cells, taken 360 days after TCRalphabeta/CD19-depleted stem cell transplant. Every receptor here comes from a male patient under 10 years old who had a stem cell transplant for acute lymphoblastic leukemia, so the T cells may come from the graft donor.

This CDR3 reads CASSKRGGSYEQYF. In DNA form, the CDR3 reads TGTGCCAGCAGCAAGCGGGGGGGCTCCTACGAGCAGTACTTC. J is TRBJ2-7 and V is TRBV12-3 or TRBV12-4; 10 positions match TRBD2. J lost 0 bases, V lost 6 bases, and 2 bases had no gene match. CDR3 size: 14 residues.

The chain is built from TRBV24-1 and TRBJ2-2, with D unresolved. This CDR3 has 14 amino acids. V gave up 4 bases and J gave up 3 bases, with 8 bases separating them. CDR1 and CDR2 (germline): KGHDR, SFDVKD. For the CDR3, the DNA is TGTGCCACCAGTGAAGGGCACCACACCGGGGAGCTGTTTTTT. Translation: CATSEGHHTGELFF.

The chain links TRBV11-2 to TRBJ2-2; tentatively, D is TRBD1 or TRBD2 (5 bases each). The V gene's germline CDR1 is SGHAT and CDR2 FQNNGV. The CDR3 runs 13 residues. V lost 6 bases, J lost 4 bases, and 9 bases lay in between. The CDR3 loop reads CASRGVSTGELFF. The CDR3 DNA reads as TGTGCCAGCAGGGGGGTTAGCACCGGGGAGCTGTTTTTT.

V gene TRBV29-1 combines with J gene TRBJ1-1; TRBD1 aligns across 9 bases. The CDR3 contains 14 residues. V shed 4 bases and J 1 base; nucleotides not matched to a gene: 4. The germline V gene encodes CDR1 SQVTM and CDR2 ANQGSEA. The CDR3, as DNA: TGCAGCGTTGTAGGGACAGGGCGGAACACTGAAGCTTTCTTT. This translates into CSVVGTGRNTEAFF. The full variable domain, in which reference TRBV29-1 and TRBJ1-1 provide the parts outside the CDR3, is SAVISQKPSRDICQRGTSLTIQCQVDSQVTMMFWYRQQPGQSLTLIATANQGSEATYESGFVIDKFPISRPNLTFSTLTVSNMSPEDSSIYLCSVVGTGRNTEAFFGQGTRLTVV.

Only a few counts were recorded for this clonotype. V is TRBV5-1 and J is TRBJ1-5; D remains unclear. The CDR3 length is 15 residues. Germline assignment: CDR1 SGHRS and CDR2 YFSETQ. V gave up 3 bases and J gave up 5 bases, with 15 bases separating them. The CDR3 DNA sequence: TGCGCCAGCAGCTCGGGCCTCGGGCCACATCAGCCCCAGCATTTT. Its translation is CASSSGLGPHQPQHF.

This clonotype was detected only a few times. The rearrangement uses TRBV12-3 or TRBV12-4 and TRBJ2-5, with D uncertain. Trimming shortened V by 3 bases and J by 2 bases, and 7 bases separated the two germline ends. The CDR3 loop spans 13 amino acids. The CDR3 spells CASSFTRQETQYF. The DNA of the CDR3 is TGTGCCAGCAGTTTCACCCGGCAAGAGACCCAGTACTTC.

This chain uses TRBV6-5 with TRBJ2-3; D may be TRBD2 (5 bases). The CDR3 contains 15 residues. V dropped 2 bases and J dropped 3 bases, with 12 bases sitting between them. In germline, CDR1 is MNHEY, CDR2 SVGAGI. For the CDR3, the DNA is TGTGCCAGCAGTTACCAGAGGGCCGTAACAGATACGCAGTATTTT. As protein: CASSYQRAVTDTQYF.

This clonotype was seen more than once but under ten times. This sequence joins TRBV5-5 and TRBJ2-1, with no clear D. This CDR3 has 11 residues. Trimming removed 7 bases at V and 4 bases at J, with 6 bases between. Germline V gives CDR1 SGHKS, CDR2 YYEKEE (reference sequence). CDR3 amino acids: CASWEYNEQFF. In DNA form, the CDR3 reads TGTGCCAGCTGGGAATACAATGAGCAGTTCTTC.

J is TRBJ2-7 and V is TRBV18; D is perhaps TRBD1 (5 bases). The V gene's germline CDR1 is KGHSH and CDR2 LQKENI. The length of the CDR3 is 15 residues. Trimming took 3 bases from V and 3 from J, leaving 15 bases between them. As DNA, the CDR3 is TGTGCCAGCTCACCTAAGCAGGGTGGGGTCTACGAGCAGTACTTC. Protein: CASSPKQGGVYEQYF.

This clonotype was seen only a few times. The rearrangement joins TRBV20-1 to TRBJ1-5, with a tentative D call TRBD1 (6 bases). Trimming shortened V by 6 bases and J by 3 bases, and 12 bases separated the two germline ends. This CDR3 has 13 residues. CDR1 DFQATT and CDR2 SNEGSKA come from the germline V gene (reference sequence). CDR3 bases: TGCAGTGCAAATACAGGGAACAATCAGCCCCAGCATTTT. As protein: CSANTGNNQPQHF.

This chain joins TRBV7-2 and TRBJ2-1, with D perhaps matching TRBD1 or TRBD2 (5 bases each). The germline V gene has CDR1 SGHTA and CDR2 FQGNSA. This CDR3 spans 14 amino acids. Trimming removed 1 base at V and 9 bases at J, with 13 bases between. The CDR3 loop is CASSLGALGTEQFF. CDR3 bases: TGTGCCAGCAGCTTAGGTGCCCTTGGGACTGAGCAGTTCTTC.

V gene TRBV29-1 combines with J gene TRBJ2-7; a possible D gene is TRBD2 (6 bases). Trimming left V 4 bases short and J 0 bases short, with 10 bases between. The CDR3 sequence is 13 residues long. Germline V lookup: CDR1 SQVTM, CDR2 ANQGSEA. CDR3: CSVVGGSSYEQYF. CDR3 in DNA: TGCAGCGTTGTCGGGGGAAGCTCCTACGAGCAGTACTTC.

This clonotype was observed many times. The CDR3 here is CASSDVGERYNEQFF. CDR3 bases: TGTGCCAGCAGTGACGTGGGGGAGAGGTACAATGAGCAGTTCTTC. This rearrangement joins TRBV27 to TRBJ2-1; tentatively, D is TRBD1 or TRBD2 (5 bases each). Germline V CDR1 and CDR2: MNHEY, SMNVEV (reference sequence). V dropped 5 bases and J dropped 4 bases, with 15 bases sitting between them. This CDR3 region has 15 residues.

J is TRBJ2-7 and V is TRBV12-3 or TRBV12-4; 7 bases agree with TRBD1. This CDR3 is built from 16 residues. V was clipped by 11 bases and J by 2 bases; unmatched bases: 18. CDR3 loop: CASTAGQPGQTYEQYF. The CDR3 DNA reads TGTGCCTCCACCGCTGGACAACCGGGACAGACCTACGAGCAGTACTTC.

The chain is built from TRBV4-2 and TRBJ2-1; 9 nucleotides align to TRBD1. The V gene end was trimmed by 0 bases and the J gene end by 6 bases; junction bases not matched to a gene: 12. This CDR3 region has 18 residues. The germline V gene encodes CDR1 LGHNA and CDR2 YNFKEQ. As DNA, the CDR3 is TGTGCCAGCAGCCAAGATCCATCGGGACAGGGTGGGATCAATGAGCAGTTCTTC. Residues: CASSQDPSGQGGINEQFF.

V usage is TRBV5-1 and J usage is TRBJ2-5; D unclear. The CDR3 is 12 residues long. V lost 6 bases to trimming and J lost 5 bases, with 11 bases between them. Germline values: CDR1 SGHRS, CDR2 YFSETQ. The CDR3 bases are TGCGCCAGCAAAGCAAACGAGGAGACCCAGTACTTC. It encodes CASKANEETQYF.

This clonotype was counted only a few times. In nucleotides, the CDR3 is TGTGCCAGCAGTTTATCCGGGCAGGGGCAAGGGGAGACCCAGTACTTC. It encodes CASSLSGQGQGETQYF. This rearrangement joins TRBV27 to TRBJ2-5; tentative D call: TRBD1 (6 bases). Trimming cost V 0 bases and J 5 bases, with 16 bases left between them. Germline assignment: CDR1 MNHEY and CDR2 SMNVEV (reference sequence). The CDR3 runs to 16 residues.

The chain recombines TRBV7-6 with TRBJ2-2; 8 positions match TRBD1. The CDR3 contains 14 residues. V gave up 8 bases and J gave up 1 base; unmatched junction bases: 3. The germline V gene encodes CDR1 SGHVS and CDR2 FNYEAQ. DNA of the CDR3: TGTGCCAGCGGCGGGACAGGGAACACCGGGGAGCTGTTTTTT. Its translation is CASGGTGNTGELFF.